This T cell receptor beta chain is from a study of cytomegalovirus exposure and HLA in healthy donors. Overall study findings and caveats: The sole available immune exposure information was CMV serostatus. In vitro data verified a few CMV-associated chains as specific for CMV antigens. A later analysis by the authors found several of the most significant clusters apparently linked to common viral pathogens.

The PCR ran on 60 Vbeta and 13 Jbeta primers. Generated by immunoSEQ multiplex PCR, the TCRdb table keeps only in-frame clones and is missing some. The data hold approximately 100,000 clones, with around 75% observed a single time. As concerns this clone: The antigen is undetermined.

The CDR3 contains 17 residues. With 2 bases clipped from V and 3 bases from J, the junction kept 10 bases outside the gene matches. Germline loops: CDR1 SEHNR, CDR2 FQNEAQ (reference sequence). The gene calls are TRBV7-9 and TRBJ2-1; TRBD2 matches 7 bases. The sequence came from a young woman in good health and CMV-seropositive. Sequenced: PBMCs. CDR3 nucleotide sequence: TGTGCCAGCAGCTTAAAGGGGTCTAGCGGCATCTACAATGAGCAGTTCTTC. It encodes CASSLKGSSGIYNEQFF.